A single sample gave rise to the 26 T cell receptor beta chains below, sequenced in a study of OX40 agonist ivuxolimab in advanced cancers. This table comes from immunoSEQ multiplex PCR, and its TCRdb copy is limited to in-frame clones, with some not included. The data show 90,000 to 120,000 clones, with approximately 90% seen just once and about 1.2% held by the top ten. The sequences come from CD4+ or CD8+ T cells sorted from blood, collected in a trial of the OX40 agonist ivuxolimab. The receptors shown here come from an adult with an advanced solid tumor such as melanoma, head and neck, liver or kidney cancer.

This chain uses TRBV5-1 with TRBJ2-7; D is perhaps TRBD2 (5 bases). The germline V gene has CDR1 SGHRS and CDR2 YFSETQ. With 5 bases removed from V and 2 bases from J, the gap between germline ends came to 17 bases. The CDR3 contains 15 residues. The CDR3 sequence: CASRVGLDSPYEQYF. The CDR3 DNA is TGCGCCAGCAGAGTTGGACTGGACTCCCCCTACGAGCAGTACTTC.

V gene TRBV6-7 combines with J gene TRBJ1-1, with D unresolved. TRBV6-7 is labeled an ORF, and its function is uncertain. Trimming took 2 bases from V and 1 from J, leaving 11 bases between them. This CDR3 is 15 amino acids long. The CDR3 region is CASSYRDNTNTEAFF. In nucleotides, the CDR3 is TGTGCCAGCAGTTACCGCGACAATACGAACACTGAAGCTTTCTTT.

This clone has only one observation. V usage is TRBV5-1 and J usage is TRBJ2-7; D remains unclear. Germline assignment: CDR1 SGHRS and CDR2 YFSETQ. Trimming took 0 bases from V and 2 from J, leaving 9 bases between them. The CDR3 loop spans 14 amino acids. The CDR3 spells CASSLATVAYEQYF. CDR3 nucleotides: TGCGCCAGCAGCTTGGCGACTGTTGCCTACGAGCAGTACTTC. Based on the CDR3 plus reference TRBV5-1 and TRBJ2-7, the full variable domain is KAGVTQTPRYLIKTRGQQVTLSCSPISGHRSVSWYQQTPGQGLQFLFEYFSETQRNKGNFPGRFSGRQFSNSRSEMNVSTLELGDSALYLCASSLATVAYEQYFGPGTRLTVT.

The chain combines TRBV5-1 with TRBJ2-6, with no clear D. The CDR3 is 16 residues long. V was pared by 1 base and J by 4 bases, with 12 bases between. Germline CDR1 SGHRS, CDR2 YFSETQ. The CDR3 spells CASSLPQSSGANVLTF. DNA for the CDR3: TGCGCCAGCAGCTTGCCCCAAAGCTCGGGGGCCAACGTCCTGACTTTC.

V usage is TRBV5-1 and J usage is TRBJ2-1; 8 bases are shared with TRBD2. Germline loops: CDR1 SGHRS, CDR2 YFSETQ. CDR3 size: 17 residues. Losses at the gene ends were 0 bases for V and 8 bases for J; bases not matched to a gene: 13. The CDR3 here is CASSLAREGRAVDEQFF. DNA for the CDR3: TGCGCCAGCAGCTTGGCCCGGGAGGGCCGGGCGGTCGATGAGCAGTTCTTC.

This clone was detected only once. The chain recombines TRBV4-1 with TRBJ1-2; possibly TRBD1 for D (5 bases). This CDR3 comprises 16 residues. The V gene's germline CDR1 is MGHRA and CDR2 YSYEKL. Trimming cost V 1 base and J 3 bases, with 15 bases left between them. The CDR3 is CASSQGKGPVDYGYTF. In nucleotides, the CDR3 is TGCGCCAGCAGCCAAGGGAAGGGGCCTGTTGACTATGGCTACACCTTC.

The chain uses TRBV7-9 and TRBJ1-2, with 12 nucleotides matching TRBD1. The V segment lost 3 bases and the J segment 6 bases; nucleotides outside the gene matches: 8. The CDR3 runs to 16 residues. The germline V gene has CDR1 SEHNR and CDR2 FQNEAQ (reference sequence). CDR3 DNA: TGTGCCAGCAGCTTTTCCGGGACAGGGGGCTATAATGGCTACACCTTC. Its protein product is CASSFSGTGGYNGYTF.

This sequence joins TRBV27 and TRBJ1-2; TRBD1 might be the D (5 bases). CDR1 and CDR2 (germline): MNHEY, SMNVEV (reference sequence). The CDR3 sequence is 13 residues long. Trimming pared 3 bases from V and 7 bases from J, leaving 12 bases between. This chain's CDR3 is CASSLGGVGGYTF. As DNA, the CDR3 is TGTGCCAGCAGTTTGGGAGGGGTCGGTGGCTACACCTTC.

The V gene is TRBV27, the J gene TRBJ2-7; TRBD2 aligns across 8 bases. Per germline, CDR1 MNHEY and CDR2 SMNVEV (reference sequence). This CDR3 spans 13 amino acids. Trimming at V came to 5 bases and at J to 2 bases, leaving 2 bases not matched to a gene. This CDR3 is CASSRGGPYEQYF. CDR3 coding DNA: TGTGCCAGCAGTCGGGGGGGCCCCTACGAGCAGTACTTC.

Only one count was recorded for this clone. The chain is built from TRBV7-2 and TRBJ2-2, with 11 bases that match TRBD2. The junction had 3 bases not matched to a gene; V was cut back by 5 bases and J by 7 bases. CDR3 length: 14 amino acids. The V gene's germline CDR1 is SGHTA and CDR2 FQGNSA. The CDR3 bases are TGTGCCAGCAGCCCAGGGACTAGCGGCGGGGAGCTGTTTTTT. Protein product: CASSPGTSGGELFF. Full variable domain (rest looked up from reference TRBV7-2 and TRBJ2-2): GAGVSQSPSNKVTEKGKDVELRCDPISGHTALYWYRQSLGQGLEFLIYFQGNSAPDKSGLPSDRFSAERTGGSVSTLTIQRTQQEDSAVYLCASSPGTSGGELFFGEGSRLTVL.

V is TRBV10-3 and J is TRBJ2-7; possibly TRBD1 for D (5 bases). This CDR3 spans 14 amino acids. Trimming cost V 2 bases and J 3 bases, with 11 bases left between them. The germline gives CDR1 ENHRY, CDR2 SYGVKD. CDR3 amino acids: CAISERGGLYEQYF. CDR3 DNA sequence: TGTGCCATCAGTGAGAGGGGCGGTCTCTACGAGCAGTACTTC.

The chain links TRBV7-2 to TRBJ1-1; D is unclear. The CDR3 is made up of 14 amino acids. Germline CDR1 reads SGHTA; CDR2 reads FQGNSA. The V gene lost 4 bases and the J gene lost 1 base, with 10 bases spanning the gap. CDR3 nucleotide sequence: TGTGCCAGCAGCTCGGGATACACGAACACTGAAGCTTTCTTT. This codes for CASSSGYTNTEAFF. Variable domain in full (rest from reference TRBV7-2 and TRBJ1-1): GAGVSQSPSNKVTEKGKDVELRCDPISGHTALYWYRQSLGQGLEFLIYFQGNSAPDKSGLPSDRFSAERTGGSVSTLTIQRTQQEDSAVYLCASSSGYTNTEAFFGQGTRLTVV.

The rearrangement links TRBV5-1 to TRBJ2-1, with 13 bases aligning to TRBD2. The CDR3 is 16 amino acids. Losses at the gene ends were 4 bases for V and 7 bases for J; bases not matched to a gene: 8. Germline CDR1 and CDR2: SGHRS and YFSETQ. The CDR3 reads CASSVPGTSGANEQFF. Written as DNA, the CDR3 is TGCGCCAGCAGCGTCCCCGGGACTAGCGGGGCAAATGAGCAGTTCTTC.

The chain couples TRBV28 to TRBJ2-7; possible D gene TRBD2, 6 bases. The CDR3 length is 13 residues. CDR1 and CDR2 from the germline V gene are MDHEN and SYDVKM. V dropped 5 bases and J dropped 6 bases, with 14 bases sitting between them. The CDR3 is CASSRGREAEQYF. CDR3 sequence (DNA): TGTGCCAGCAGTCGCGGCAGGGAGGCCGAGCAGTACTTC.

CDR3 coding DNA: TGTGCCAGCAGTCGACAGGGGAACACTGAAGCTTTCTTT. Translation: CASSRQGNTEAFF. This rearrangement joins TRBV6-5 to TRBJ1-1; 7 nucleotides match TRBD1. The CDR3 sequence is 13 residues long. CDR1 is MNHEY and CDR2 is SVGAGI in the germline V gene. The J segment lost 1 base and the V segment lost 5 bases, leaving 1 base of the junction unmatched.

This clone has a single count. The CDR3 is CASSLDRGGYGYTF. CDR3 coding DNA: TGTGCCAGCAGCCTAGACAGGGGGGGCTATGGCTACACCTTC. The V call is TRBV7-9, the J call TRBJ1-2; 9 bases are a match to TRBD1. With V trimmed by 5 bases and J by 4 bases, 5 bases remained unmatched. The germline gives CDR1 SEHNR, CDR2 FQNEAQ (reference sequence). CDR3 length equals 14 residues.

The CDR3 DNA is TGTGCCAGCAGGTGGGACCAATCGGCTTTCTTT. Translating it yields CASRWDQSAFF. The V gene is TRBV28, the J gene TRBJ1-1, with a possible D match to TRBD1 (5 bases). The CDR3 runs to 11 residues. The germline CDR1 and CDR2 sequences are MDHEN and SYDVKM. V was cut by 6 bases and J by 11 bases, with 13 bases left in between.

The chain combines TRBV2 with TRBJ2-5; 9 bases line up with TRBD1. Germline CDR1 SNHLY, CDR2 FYNNEI. The J segment lost 1 base and the V segment lost 2 bases, leaving 5 bases of the junction unmatched. CDR3 length: 16 residues. DNA of the CDR3: TGTGCCAGCAGTGAATTGGGGACAGGGATCCAAGAGACCCAGTACTTC. Translation gives CASSELGTGIQETQYF.

The chain combines TRBV13 with TRBJ1-1; D not resolved. CDR3 length equals 15 residues. The V gene lost 2 bases and the J gene lost 0 bases, with 10 bases spanning the gap. Germline V gene lookup returns CDR1 PRHDT and CDR2 FYEKMQ (reference sequence). CDR3 DNA: TGTGCCAGCAGCTTAAGCGAAGGGTTGAACACTGAAGCTTTCTTT. Residues: CASSLSEGLNTEAFF.

The chain uses TRBV5-4 and TRBJ2-6; no definite D call. Per germline, CDR1 SGHNT and CDR2 YYREEE (reference sequence). CDR3 length: 16 residues. The V end was cut by 0 bases, the J end by 0 bases, with 7 bases between. CDR3: CASSLGSISGANVLTF. In DNA form, the CDR3 reads TGTGCCAGCAGCTTGGGTTCCATCTCTGGGGCCAACGTCCTGACTTTC.

This chain links TRBV7-2 with TRBJ2-1; 10 bases agree with TRBD2. The germline CDR1 and CDR2 sequences are SGHTA and FQGNSA. V lost 2 bases, J lost 0 bases, and 1 base stayed unmatched. This CDR3 has 16 residues. CDR3 nucleotide sequence: TGTGCCAGCAGCTTATCTAGCGGGAGCTCCTACAATGAGCAGTTCTTC. Protein: CASSLSSGSSYNEQFF.

V and J are TRBV6-1 and TRBJ1-2; the D is unclear. The CDR3 extends over 12 amino acids. V shed 6 bases and J shed 5 bases, with 10 bases lying between them. Germline CDR1 reads MNHNS; CDR2 reads SASEGT. Here the CDR3 reads CASSRSEYGYTF. CDR3 bases: TGTGCCAGCAGCAGATCCGAGTATGGCTACACCTTC.

This chain links TRBV5-1 with TRBJ1-1, with 8 bases identical to TRBD1. This CDR3 comprises 16 residues. CDR1 SGHRS and CDR2 YFSETQ come from the germline V gene. Trimming took 0 bases from V and 5 from J; bases not matched to a gene: 9. The CDR3 reads CASSLAVAGGKTEAFF. The CDR3 DNA sequence: TGCGCCAGCAGCTTGGCCGTTGCAGGGGGCAAGACTGAAGCTTTCTTT.

The genes are TRBV7-3 and TRBJ2-1; TRBD2 agrees at 11 bases. The CDR3 has 15 amino acids. With 5 bases clipped from V and 4 bases from J, the junction kept 4 bases outside the gene matches. From germline, CDR1 is SGHTA and CDR2 FQGTGA. As DNA, the CDR3 is TGTGCCAGCAGCAACCGACTAGCGGGGTACAATGAGCAGTTCTTC. Translating gives CASSNRLAGYNEQFF.

This chain uses TRBV19 with TRBJ2-1; tentative D call: TRBD2 (5 bases). This CDR3 region has 14 residues. Germline V CDR1 and CDR2: LNHDA, SQIVND (reference sequence). The V gene lost 3 bases and the J gene lost 3 bases, with 9 bases spanning the gap. The chain's CDR3 is CASSMPSFYNEQFF. The CDR3 nucleotides are TGTGCCAGTAGTATGCCTAGCTTCTACAATGAGCAGTTCTTC.

The chain couples TRBV7-2 to TRBJ2-1; 7 nucleotides agree with TRBD1. The ends lost 6 bases at V and 0 bases at J; junction bases unmatched: 8. Germline lookup yields CDR1 SGHTA and CDR2 FQGNSA. The CDR3 spans 16 residues. In DNA form, the CDR3 reads TGTGCCAGCAGAAAGACAGGGCCGAGCTCCTACAATGAGCAGTTCTTC. This gives the protein CASRKTGPSSYNEQFF.